Listed here are 3 T cell receptor beta chains from one sample, sequenced in a study of blood T cell repertoires in COVID-19. Sequenced by immunoSEQ multiplex PCR; TCRdb stores in-frame clones only, minus some. The repertoire holds approximately 270,000 clones, about 85% seen once, with around 3% in the top ten. The material sequenced was peripheral blood. The receptors were gathered from a man aged 18 to 30 with active or convalescent COVID-19.

The rearrangement uses TRBV28 and TRBJ1-1, with unresolved D. V lost 6 bases, J lost 3 bases, and 8 bases lay in between. The CDR3 length is 12 residues. CDR1 is MDHEN, CDR2 SYDVKM, per germline. DNA for the CDR3: TGTGCCAGCAGGCGGTGGGACACTGAAGCTTTCTTT. Encoded protein: CASRRWDTEAFF.

The V call is TRBV30, the J call TRBJ1-3, with 9 bases aligning to TRBD1. J was trimmed by 1 base and V by 3 bases; bases with no gene match: 1. The CDR3 sequence is 14 residues long. Germline CDR1 GTSNPN, CDR2 SVGIG (reference sequence). In DNA form, the CDR3 reads TGTGCCTGGAGAGACAGGGGGTCTGGAAACACCATATATTTT. It translates to CAWRDRGSGNTIYF.

The CDR3 is CASSLHRLMNTEAFF. CDR3 coding DNA: TGTGCCAGCAGCTTACACAGGTTGATGAACACTGAAGCTTTCTTT. The chain has TRBV5-6 and TRBJ1-1; D is perhaps TRBD1 (5 bases). This CDR3 contains 15 residues. V lost 2 bases and J 0 bases, leaving 11 bases between the germline ends. Germline V gene sequence: CDR1 SGHDT, CDR2 YYEEEE.